This TCR beta chain emerged from a study of T cells in Graves' hyperthyroidism and ophthalmopathy. V was cut by 3 bases and J by 2 bases, with 14 bases left in between. The CDR3 is 16 amino acids. In germline, CDR1 is LNHDA, CDR2 SQIVND (reference sequence). This clonotype has a handful of counts. RNA transcripts served as the template for amplifying TCR beta CDR3 regions. The HTBI primer set drove a first-round RT-PCR of the TCR CDR3. TCRdb called the multiplex PCR reads again in MiXCR, with one record for every CDR3 protein. The sample consists of some 600,000 distinct CDR3 sequences, more than 11% of them appearing once.

Source material: blood. The V call is TRBV19, the J call TRBJ1-3; D ambiguous. This receptor was obtained from a woman aged 30 to 39 with Graves' hyperthyroidism that later progressed to Graves' ophthalmopathy. Here the CDR3 reads CASSIGSPEPGNTIYF. Written as DNA, the CDR3 is TGTGCCAGTAGTATCGGGTCCCCGGAGCCTGGAAACACCATATATTTT.